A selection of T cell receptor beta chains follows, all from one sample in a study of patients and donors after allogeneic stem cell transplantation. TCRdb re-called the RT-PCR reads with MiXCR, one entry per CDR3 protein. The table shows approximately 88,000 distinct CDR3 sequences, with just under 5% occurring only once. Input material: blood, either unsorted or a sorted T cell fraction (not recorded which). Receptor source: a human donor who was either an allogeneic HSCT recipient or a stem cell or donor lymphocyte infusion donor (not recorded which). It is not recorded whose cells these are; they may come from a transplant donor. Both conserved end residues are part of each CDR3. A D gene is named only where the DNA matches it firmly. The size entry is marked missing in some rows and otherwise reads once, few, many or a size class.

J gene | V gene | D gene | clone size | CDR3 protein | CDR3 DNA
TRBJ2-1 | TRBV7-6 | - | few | CASSLGGGVSYNEQFF | TGTGCCAGCAGCTTAGGAGGTGGGGTCTCCTACAATGAGCAGTTCTTC
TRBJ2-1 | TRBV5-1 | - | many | CASSLASFARDNEQFF | TGCGCCAGCAGCTTGGCCTCTTTCGCCCGGGACAATGAGCAGTTCTTC
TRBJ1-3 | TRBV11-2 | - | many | CASSLMTVPSGNTIYF | TGTGCCAGCAGCTTGATGACAGTTCCCTCTGGAAACACCATATATTTT
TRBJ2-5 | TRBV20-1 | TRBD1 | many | CSARGQRARETQYF | TGCAGTGCTAGGGGACAGAGAGCAAGAGAGACCCAGTACTTC
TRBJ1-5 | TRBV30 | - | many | CAWNSNYLTGNQPQHF | TGTGCCTGGAATTCGAATTATCTGACAGGCAATCAGCCCCAGCATTTT
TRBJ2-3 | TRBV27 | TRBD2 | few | CASRFTGTSGTDTQYF | TGTGCCAGCAGATTTACCGGGACTAGCGGCACAGATACGCAGTATTTT
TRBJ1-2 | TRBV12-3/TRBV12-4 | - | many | CASRGRGYGYTF | TGTGCCAGCAGGGGGAGAGGCTATGGCTACACCTTC
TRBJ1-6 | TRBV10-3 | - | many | CAIQDSMFSDSPLHF | TGTGCCATCCAGGACAGTATGTTTTCGGATTCACCCCTCCACTTT
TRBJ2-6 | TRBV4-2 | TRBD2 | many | CASSQDGLAGANVLTF | TGTGCCAGCAGCCAAGATGGACTAGCTGGGGCCAACGTCCTGACTTTC
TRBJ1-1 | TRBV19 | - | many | CASSMGGRRTTEAFF | TGTGCCAGTAGTATGGGGGGGCGAAGGACCACTGAAGCTTTCTTT
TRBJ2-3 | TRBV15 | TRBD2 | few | CATSSGLAASTDTQYF | TGTGCCACCAGCAGCGGACTAGCGGCTAGCACAGATACGCAGTATTTT
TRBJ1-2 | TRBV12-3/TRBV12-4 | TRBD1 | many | CASSRDRVYGYTF | TGTGCCAGTTCAAGGGACAGAGTATATGGCTACACCTTC
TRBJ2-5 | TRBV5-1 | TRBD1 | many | CASSLGQGQETQYF | TGCGCCAGCAGCTTAGGACAGGGGCAAGAGACCCAGTACTTC
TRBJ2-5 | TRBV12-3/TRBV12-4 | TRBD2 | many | CASSYLAGGRETQYF | TGTGCCAGCAGCTACCTAGCGGGGGGGCGGGAGACCCAGTACTTC
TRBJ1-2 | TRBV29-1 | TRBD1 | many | CSLGTDYGYTF | TGCAGCCTAGGGACAGACTATGGCTACACCTTC
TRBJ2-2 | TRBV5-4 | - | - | CASSLGQTGELFF | TGTGCCAGCAGCTTGGGTCAGACCGGGGAGCTGTTTTTT
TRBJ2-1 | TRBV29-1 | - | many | CSVGEDNEQFF | TGCAGCGTTGGGGAGGACAATGAGCAGTTCTTC
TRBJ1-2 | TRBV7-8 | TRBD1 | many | CASSLRFQGTGDWGYTF | TGTGCCAGCAGCTTACGGTTTCAGGGGACAGGCGATTGGGGCTACACCTTC
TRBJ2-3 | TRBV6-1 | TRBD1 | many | CASNANRGVSTDTQYF | TGTGCCAGCAACGCGAACAGGGGGGTTAGCACAGATACGCAGTATTTT
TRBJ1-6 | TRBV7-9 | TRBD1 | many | CASSLDRQGSSPLHF | TGTGCCAGCAGCTTAGATCGACAGGGGAGTTCACCCCTCCACTTT
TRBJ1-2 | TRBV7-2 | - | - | CASSLVGTGYGYTF | TGTGCCAGCAGCTTAGTTGGGACGGGGTATGGCTACACCTTC
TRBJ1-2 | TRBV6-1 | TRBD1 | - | CASRTGGINYGYTF | TGTGCCAGCAGAACAGGGGGTATTAACTATGGCTACACCTTC
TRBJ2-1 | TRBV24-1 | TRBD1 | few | CATSDKGQGVGEQFF | TGTGCCACCAGTGATAAGGGACAGGGAGTGGGTGAGCAGTTCTTC
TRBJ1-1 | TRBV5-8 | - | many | CASSLRGANTEAFF | TGTGCCAGCAGCTTGCGGGGGGCGAACACTGAAGCTTTCTTT
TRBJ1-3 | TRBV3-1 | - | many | CASSTPRGISGNTIYF | TGTGCCAGCAGTACCCCCCGGGGGATCTCTGGAAACACCATATATTTT
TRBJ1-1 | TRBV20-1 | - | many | CSAREGVDTEAFF | TGCAGTGCTAGGGAGGGCGTCGACACTGAAGCTTTCTTT
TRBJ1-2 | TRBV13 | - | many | CASIRFGGATRDGYTF | TGTGCCAGCATTCGATTCGGGGGCGCGACGAGAGATGGCTACACCTTC
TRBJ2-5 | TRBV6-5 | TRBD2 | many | CASSSSGLALGTQYF | TGTGCCAGCAGTTCCTCGGGACTAGCATTGGGGACCCAGTACTTC
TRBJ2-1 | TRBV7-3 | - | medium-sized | CASSLDGRSNEQFF | TGTGCCAGCAGCCTCGACGGCCGATCCAATGAGCAGTTCTTC
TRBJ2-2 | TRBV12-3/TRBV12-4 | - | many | CASSPRNTGELFF | TGTGCCAGCAGTCCTAGGAACACCGGGGAGCTGTTTTTT
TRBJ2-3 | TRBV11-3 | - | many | CASSFTTTDTQYF | TGTGCCAGCAGCTTTACGACCACAGATACGCAGTATTTT
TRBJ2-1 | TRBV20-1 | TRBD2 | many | CSASPSGIPRREQFF | TGCAGTGCTAGCCCCAGCGGGATCCCCCGTCGGGAGCAGTTCTTC
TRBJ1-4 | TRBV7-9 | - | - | CASSHDIREANEKLFF | TGTGCCAGCAGCCACGATATCCGGGAGGCTAATGAAAAACTGTTTTTT
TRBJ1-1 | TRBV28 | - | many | CASSLQGTNTEAFF | TGTGCCAGCAGTCTACAGGGTACGAACACTGAAGCTTTCTTT
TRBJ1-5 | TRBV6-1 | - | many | CASSVGGDQPQHF | TGTGCCAGCAGTGTCGGGGGGGATCAGCCCCAGCATTTT
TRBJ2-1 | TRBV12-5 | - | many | CASGLGTAEQFF | TGTGCTAGTGGTTTGGGGACAGCCGAGCAGTTCTTC
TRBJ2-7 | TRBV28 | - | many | CASTGGRYEQYF | TGTGCCAGCACAGGGGGGCGGTACGAGCAGTACTTC
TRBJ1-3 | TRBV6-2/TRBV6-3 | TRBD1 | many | CASSTPTGDSGNTIYF | TGTGCCAGCAGCACGCCGACAGGGGACTCTGGAAACACCATATATTTT